Included here is one TCR beta chain sequence, with context. Its antigen is not identified. This entry belongs to a study of shared clonotypes between healthy human individuals. Study-wide points: Clonotypes shared by all four sorted-subset donors had higher generation probabilities than non-shared clonotypes. Sharing of clonotypes among donors was expected to vary with sequencing depth.

CD45RO negativity and positive selection for CCR7 defined naive CD8 cells, a population that excluded terminally differentiated effector memory CD45RA+ cells. Over several immunoSEQ plates, each subset's genomic DNA was distributed in even portions. The assay was immunoSEQ multiplex PCR, and TCRdb's table has in-frame clones only and misses some. The sample includes about 2 million clones, just under 95% of them seen just once. The V and J ends lost 4 bases and 3 bases respectively, with 12 bases between them. Germline V gene lookup returns CDR1 MNHNS and CDR2 SASEGT. The CDR3 runs 14 residues. This chain joins TRBV6-1 and TRBJ1-1; no firm D call. The receptor's source is a man between 18 and 35 years old in good health. The sample was naive CD8+ T cells sorted from blood. Here the CDR3 DNA reads TGTGCCAGCAGTGGTTTGGGCGGGTACACTGAAGCTTTCTTT. Translating it yields CASSGLGGYTEAFF.